The 30 T cell receptor beta chains below all came from one sample that was sequenced in a study of shared clonotypes between healthy human individuals. The method was immunoSEQ multiplex PCR; TCRdb's version includes in-frame clones alone and lacks a portion of them. This table has 2.3 million or so clones, 85% to 95% appearing once. The sample comprised naive CD4+ T cells from PBMCs. As to subset: CD45RA+ positively selected. These receptors were taken from a man younger than 35 in good health. Some clones in this sample may be carry-over from other donors' samples.

This chain uses TRBV18 with TRBJ2-3, with D unresolved. Trimming removed 2 bases at V and 2 bases at J, with 11 bases between. This CDR3 is 15 amino acids long. Germline CDR1 KGHSH, CDR2 LQKENI. CDR3 nucleotide sequence: TGTGCCAGCTCACCAAGCCGAAGTTACACAGATACGCAGTATTTT. Its protein product is CASSPSRSYTDTQYF. Full variable domain (outside the CDR3, taken from reference TRBV18 and TRBJ2-3): NAGVMQNPRHLVRRRGQEARLRCSPMKGHSHVYWYRQLPEEGLKFMVYLQKENIIDESGMPKERFSAEFPKEGPSILRIQQVVRGDSAAYFCASSPSRSYTDTQYFGPGTRLTVL.

V gene TRBV27 combines with J gene TRBJ2-7; possibly TRBD1 or TRBD2 for D (7 bases each). CDR1 is MNHEY, CDR2 SMNVEV, per germline (reference sequence). V dropped 3 bases and J dropped 5 bases, with 20 bases sitting between them. The CDR3 length is 16 residues. CDR3 sequence reads: CASSLWDSRLANEQYF. The DNA for the CDR3 is TGTGCCAGCAGTTTGTGGGACAGTCGACTAGCTAACGAGCAGTACTTC.

The V gene is TRBV5-4, the J gene TRBJ2-3; D is perhaps TRBD2 (6 bases). This CDR3 has 16 amino acids. Trimming took 4 bases from V and 0 from J, leaving 15 bases between them. The germline gives CDR1 SGHNT, CDR2 YYREEE (reference sequence). Here the CDR3 DNA reads TGTGCCAGCAGCCCCACGGACTATCCTAGCACAGATACGCAGTATTTT. Amino acid sequence: CASSPTDYPSTDTQYF.

This clone was seen only once. Written as DNA, the CDR3 is TGCGCCAGCAGCTCGAGACAGCCCCTGAGCTCCTACAATGAGCAGTTCTTC. Protein: CASSSRQPLSSYNEQFF. The chain is built from TRBV5-1 and TRBJ2-1, with D possibly being TRBD1 (5 bases). The V and J ends lost 3 bases and 0 bases respectively, with 16 bases between them. The CDR3 spans 17 residues. Germline values: CDR1 SGHRS, CDR2 YFSETQ.

The chain recombines TRBV28 with TRBJ1-2; 7 bases agree with TRBD1. Germline V CDR1 and CDR2: MDHEN, SYDVKM. J lost 7 bases, V lost 6 bases, and 8 bases had no gene match. The CDR3 sequence is 13 residues long. CDR3 coding DNA: TGTGCCAGCAGGTTAGACAGGGCCGGTGGCTACACCTTC. Its translation is CASRLDRAGGYTF.

This chain links TRBV7-3 with TRBJ2-1; 15 bases are a match to TRBD2. CDR3 length: 17 residues. CDR1 SGHTA and CDR2 FQGTGA come from the germline V gene. Trimming at V came to 5 bases and at J to 6 bases, leaving 8 bases not matched to a gene. In DNA form, the CDR3 reads TGTGCCAGCAGCAAGTACCTGGGACTAGCGGGAGGCAATGAGCAGTTCTTC. Translated, it gives CASSKYLGLAGGNEQFF.

The chain recombines TRBV29-1 with TRBJ2-5, with TRBD2 matching over 13 bases. CDR1 and CDR2 (germline): SQVTM, ANQGSEA. V lost 8 bases and J lost 2; bases outside the gene matches: 8. The CDR3 is 15 amino acids. The CDR3 loop is CSSEPGLAGQETQYF. The CDR3 coding sequence is TGCAGCTCTGAACCGGGACTAGCGGGACAAGAGACCCAGTACTTC.

The chain recombines TRBV28 with TRBJ1-2, with 7 nucleotides matching TRBD1. J lost 4 bases, V lost 5 bases, and 7 bases had no gene match. CDR1 and CDR2 (germline): MDHEN, SYDVKM. The CDR3 covers 14 residues. CDR3 DNA sequence: TGTGCCAGCAGTCCGACAGGGTTCCGCTATGGCTACACCTTC. Residues: CASSPTGFRYGYTF.

The chain employs TRBV6-1 and TRBJ2-7; tentatively, D is TRBD1 (6 bases). CDR3 length: 14 amino acids. Germline V gene data show CDR1 as MNHNS and CDR2 as SASEGT. Trimming left V 1 base short and J 6 bases short, with 13 bases between. CDR3 loop: CASSEEGRGTEQYF. In DNA, the CDR3 is TGTGCCAGCAGTGAAGAGGGCAGGGGAACCGAGCAGTACTTC.

V usage is TRBV4-3 and J usage is TRBJ2-2; D remains unclear. Germline assignment: CDR1 LGHNA and CDR2 YSLEER. The CDR3 consists of 14 residues. Deletions cut 6 bases from V and 3 bases from J, with 11 bases between. In DNA form, the CDR3 reads TGCGCCAGCAGTCCGGACGGAGACACCGGGGAGCTGTTTTTT. Residues: CASSPDGDTGELFF.

V is TRBV7-6 and J is TRBJ2-7, with D possibly matching TRBD2 (6 bases). The germline gives CDR1 SGHVS, CDR2 FNYEAQ. There are 15 residues in the CDR3. Trimming left V 1 base short and J 0 bases short, with 10 bases between. The CDR3 DNA follows: TGTGCCAGCAGCTTAGAGGGCGGGACCTCCTACGAGCAGTACTTC. It specifies CASSLEGGTSYEQYF.

The table lists this clone with a count of one. V and J are TRBV2 and TRBJ2-7, with D perhaps TRBD2 (6 bases). The CDR3 is 14 amino acids. The V end lost 3 bases, the J end lost 2 bases, and 11 bases lay between the germline ends. Germline V gives CDR1 SNHLY, CDR2 FYNNEI. The CDR3 spells CASSDRGLTYEQYF. The DNA of the CDR3 is TGTGCCAGCAGTGACAGAGGACTAACCTACGAGCAGTACTTC.

Of note for this clone: Within the sample, other DNA sequences also encode this same CDR3. This chain uses TRBV18 with TRBJ2-2, with 7 positions matching TRBD2. V lost 1 base to trimming and J lost 1 base; unmatched junction nucleotides: 3. CDR3 length: 16 amino acids. Germline CDR1 is KGHSH and CDR2 is LQKENI. CDR3 protein: CASSPRLAENTGELFF. CDR3 nucleotide sequence: TGTGCCAGCTCACCACGGCTAGCGGAGAACACCGGGGAGCTGTTTTTT.

The CDR3 nucleotides read TGTGCCAGCAGCCCCGAAAGGGGGGGGAACCTCTGGGGTGAAAAACTGTTTTTT. This codes for CASSPERGGNLWGEKLFF. V and J are TRBV7-9 and TRBJ1-4; D is possibly TRBD1 (6 bases). This CDR3 is built from 18 residues. Germline V CDR1 and CDR2: SEHNR, FQNEAQ (reference sequence). The V and J ends lost 5 bases and 7 bases respectively, with 26 bases between them.

J is TRBJ1-1 and V is TRBV5-1, with a weak D call TRBD1 (6 bases). CDR3 length equals 15 residues. The germline CDR1 and CDR2 sequences are SGHRS and YFSETQ. Trimming pared 4 bases from V and 3 bases from J, leaving 16 bases between. DNA for the CDR3: TGCGCCAGCAGCCCCCCAGGTCAGGGGCACACTGAAGCTTTCTTT. It specifies CASSPPGQGHTEAFF. Complete variable domain (other parts from reference TRBV5-1 and TRBJ1-1): KAGVTQTPRYLIKTRGQQVTLSCSPISGHRSVSWYQQTPGQGLQFLFEYFSETQRNKGNFPGRFSGRQFSNSRSEMNVSTLELGDSALYLCASSPPGQGHTEAFFGQGTRLTVV.

About this clone itself: The sample contains more than one DNA sequence encoding this CDR3. The V and J genes are TRBV28 and TRBJ1-3; 8 bases match TRBD1. J gave up 7 bases and V 6 bases, and 8 bases lay outside the gene matches. Germline V gives CDR1 MDHEN, CDR2 SYDVKM. The CDR3 is made up of 14 amino acids. In nucleotides, the CDR3 is TGTGCCAGCAGCCTAGGACAGGGCGGGAACACCATATATTTT. It yields the protein CASSLGQGGNTIYF.

DNA for the CDR3: TGTGCCAGCAGCCGAGAAGGAGGACAAATGGCCCCCAACTATGGCTACACCTTC. Translating it yields CASSREGGQMAPNYGYTF. The chain combines TRBV7-2 with TRBJ1-2, with D tentatively TRBD1 (5 bases). Germline loops: CDR1 SGHTA, CDR2 FQGNSA. The CDR3 is 18 amino acids. Trimming pared 5 bases from V and 2 bases from J, leaving 24 bases between.

This chain links TRBV7-2 with TRBJ2-2; TRBD2 might be the D (5 bases). This CDR3 region has 17 residues. Germline CDR1 SGHTA, CDR2 FQGNSA. The V and J ends lost 5 bases and 2 bases respectively, with 18 bases between them. CDR3 residues: CASSPFGLALNTGELFF. The CDR3 bases are TGTGCCAGCAGCCCATTCGGACTTGCACTAAACACCGGGGAGCTGTTTTTT.

This chain links TRBV28 with TRBJ2-3; 12 bases map to TRBD2. The CDR3 is 16 amino acids. CDR1 MDHEN and CDR2 SYDVKM come from the germline V gene. J lost 6 bases, V lost 3 bases, and 7 bases had no gene match. CDR3 bases: TGTGCCAGCAGTTTTCTGGCTAGCGGGAGGGCTGATACGCAGTATTTT. Translation gives CASSFLASGRADTQYF. Using reference TRBV28 and TRBJ2-3 for the parts outside the CDR3, the full variable domain is DVKVTQSSRYLVKRTGEKVFLECVQDMDHENMFWYRQDPGLGLRLIYFSYDVKMKEKGDIPEGYSVSREKKERFSLILESASTNQTSMYLCASSFLASGRADTQYFGPGTRLTVL.

In this sample, this clone turned up once. The rearrangement joins TRBV4-3 to TRBJ2-5; TRBD2 matches 8 bases. The junction had 4 bases not matched to a gene; V was cut back by 1 base and J by 0 bases. Germline CDR1 LGHNA, CDR2 YSLEER. The CDR3 extends over 16 amino acids. This CDR3 reads CASSQAGGRYQETQYF. The CDR3 nucleotides read TGCGCCAGCAGCCAAGCAGGCGGGAGGTACCAAGAGACCCAGTACTTC.

The chain carries TRBV27 and TRBJ2-2, with 8 positions matching TRBD1. Looked up from germline, CDR1 is MNHEY and CDR2 is SMNVEV (reference sequence). With 6 bases clipped from V and 0 bases from J, the junction kept 3 bases outside the gene matches. This CDR3 is built from 15 residues. This CDR3 reads CASRQGVANTGELFF. The CDR3 coding sequence is TGTGCCAGCAGACAGGGGGTCGCGAACACCGGGGAGCTGTTTTTT.

This clone has more than one count but fewer than ten. The chain couples TRBV7-9 to TRBJ1-1; unclear D gene. Germline V gene data show CDR1 as SEHNR and CDR2 as FQNEAQ (reference sequence). This CDR3 has 14 residues. The V end was cut by 5 bases, the J end by 5 bases, with 15 bases between. The CDR3 sequence: CASSPFRAGTEAFF. For the CDR3, the DNA is TGTGCCAGCAGCCCATTCCGAGCTGGTACTGAAGCTTTCTTT.

This clone turned up a few times. The chain recombines TRBV6-5 with TRBJ2-4, with D perhaps matching TRBD2 (5 bases). The CDR3 loop spans 11 amino acids. Germline V gene data show CDR1 as MNHEY and CDR2 as SVGAGI. Trimming removed 2 bases at V and 10 bases at J, with 6 bases between. The CDR3 DNA reads TGTGCCAGCAGTTACGGAGGAATTCAGTACTTC. As protein: CASSYGGIQYF.

This chain joins TRBV6-1 and TRBJ2-7; 7 bases are a match to TRBD1. CDR1 is MNHNS and CDR2 is SASEGT in the germline V gene. This CDR3 is built from 14 residues. J lost 1 base, V lost 6 bases, and 6 bases had no gene match. The DNA of the CDR3 is TGTGCCAGCAGCGGACAGGCGTCATCCTACGAGCAGTACTTC. As protein: CASSGQASSYEQYF.

The J gene is TRBJ2-2, the V gene TRBV4-3; 9 bases fit TRBD2. CDR3 length equals 18 residues. From germline, CDR1 is LGHNA and CDR2 YSLEER. V shed 8 bases and J 4 bases; nucleotides not matched to a gene: 17. CDR3 sequence: CASGTGLAPPGGTGELFF. The CDR3 region has the DNA TGCGCCAGCGGAACAGGACTAGCGCCACCGGGAGGCACCGGGGAGCTGTTTTTT.

The CDR3 DNA is TGTGCCAGCAGCTTAATGGCGGGGGGTACCTACGAGCAGTACTTC. The encoded protein is CASSLMAGGTYEQYF. The rearrangement links TRBV7-2 to TRBJ2-7, with 8 bases that match TRBD2. The CDR3 covers 15 residues. Germline V gene sequence: CDR1 SGHTA, CDR2 FQGNSA. The junction had 5 bases not matched to a gene; V was cut back by 2 bases and J by 2 bases.

The CDR3 DNA is TGCGCCAGCAGCCCCCTCAGGGGAGGGAACACTGAAGCTTTCTTT. Translation gives CASSPLRGGNTEAFF. V gene TRBV5-1 combines with J gene TRBJ1-1; D may be TRBD1 (6 bases). Germline CDR1 is SGHRS and CDR2 is YFSETQ. The CDR3 spans 15 residues. Between the trimmed V and J ends, which lost 4 bases and 1 base, there was a span of 14 bases.

The V gene is TRBV28, the J gene TRBJ1-5, with unresolved D. Germline-derived CDR1 and CDR2 are MDHEN and SYDVKM. The CDR3 runs to 15 residues. V was cut by 3 bases and J by 0 bases, with 9 bases left in between. Here the CDR3 DNA reads TGTGCCAGCAGTTTGGCCCGTGGTAGCAATCAGCCCCAGCATTTT. This gives the protein CASSLARGSNQPQHF.

This clone showed up just a few times. The J gene is TRBJ1-4, the V gene TRBV2; D is perhaps TRBD1 (5 bases). With 7 bases removed from V and 7 bases from J, the gap between germline ends came to 13 bases. The CDR3 spans 13 residues. Germline values: CDR1 SNHLY, CDR2 FYNNEI. The CDR3 DNA reads TGTGCCAGCATCCAGGGTTTTGGTGAAAAACTGTTTTTT. Its translation: CASIQGFGEKLFF. Together with reference TRBV2 and TRBJ1-4, the CDR3 gives the full variable domain: EPEVTQTPSHQVTQMGQEVILRCVPISNHLYFYWYRQILGQKVEFLVSFYNNEISEKSEIFDDQFSVERPDGSNFTLKIRSTKLEDSAMYFCASIQGFGEKLFFGSGTQLSVL.

This rearrangement joins TRBV2 to TRBJ2-7, with TRBD1 matching 9 bases. The CDR3 spans 14 residues. Unmatched junction bases numbered 9, after V lost 8 bases and J lost 4 bases. From germline, CDR1 is SNHLY and CDR2 FYNNEI. Here the CDR3 DNA reads TGTGCCAGCTTAAGAGAACAGGGGGCTTACGAGCAGTACTTC. Its translation: CASLREQGAYEQYF.